This T cell receptor beta chain was retrieved from a study of blood T cell repertoires in COVID-19. Germline CDR1 SGHRS, CDR2 YFSETQ. The CDR3 has 13 residues. Between the trimmed V and J ends, which lost 5 bases and 2 bases, there was a span of 11 bases. TCRdb keeps only in-frame clones here, not all; method: immunoSEQ multiplex PCR. The sample lists about 400,000 clones; 88% were seen once. V and J are TRBV5-1 and TRBJ2-7; weak D call: TRBD2 (5 bases). The sample consisted of PBMCs or T cells enriched from blood (not recorded which). The sequence derives from a woman aged 40 to 55 with acute COVID-19. The CDR3 DNA reads TGCGCCAGCAGTTGGAGGACCGCCTACGAGCAGTACTTC. Amino acids: CASSWRTAYEQYF.